One and the same sample provided the 24 T cell receptor beta chains below, sequenced in a study of blood T cell repertoires in COVID-19. TCRdb's table, derived via immunoSEQ multiplex PCR, lists solely in-frame clones and lacks some. The table includes 30,000 or so clones, 70% to 90% detected once. The sample taken for sequencing was peripheral blood. The receptors derive from a woman between 40 and 50 years old with active or convalescent COVID-19.

The chain couples TRBV2 to TRBJ2-1, with 12 bases lining up with TRBD2. Germline V gene sequence: CDR1 SNHLY, CDR2 FYNNEI. The CDR3 runs 13 residues. CDR3 in amino acids: CGQTSGGYNEQFF. CDR3 nucleotides: TGTGGACAGACTAGCGGGGGATACAATGAGCAGTTCTTC.

The chain employs TRBV5-4 and TRBJ1-5, with TRBD1 identical over 7 bases. The trim removed 2 bases at V and 2 bases at J, leaving 4 bases unmatched. Germline V gene sequence: CDR1 SGHNT, CDR2 YYREEE (reference sequence). This CDR3 has 15 amino acids. The CDR3 DNA sequence: TGTGCCAGCAGCTTAGGGGGCGTTGGCAATCAGCCCCAGCATTTT. Amino acids: CASSLGGVGNQPQHF.

This chain links TRBV5-1 with TRBJ1-1; TRBD1 agrees at 10 bases. The CDR3 has 14 amino acids. CDR1 and CDR2 (germline): SGHRS, YFSETQ. The ends lost 3 bases at V and 3 bases at J; junction bases unmatched: 2. This chain's CDR3 is CASSYGTGDTEAFF. DNA for the CDR3: TGCGCCAGCAGCTACGGGACAGGGGACACTGAAGCTTTCTTT.

Only one count was recorded for this clone. The J gene is TRBJ2-7, the V gene TRBV7-9; 9 bases match TRBD1. Per germline, CDR1 SEHNR and CDR2 FQNEAQ (reference sequence). The CDR3 sequence is 18 residues long. The V gene end was trimmed by 1 base and the J gene end by 2 bases; junction bases not matched to a gene: 12. CDR3 region: CASSLVPGQGFTTYEQYF. The CDR3 nucleotides are TGTGCCAGCAGCTTAGTCCCGGGACAGGGATTCACGACCTACGAGCAGTACTTC.

This chain links TRBV5-1 with TRBJ2-3; 10 bases map to TRBD1. The V and J ends lost 0 bases and 6 bases, in that order; junction bases with no gene match: 4. Germline assignment: CDR1 SGHRS and CDR2 YFSETQ. This CDR3 spans 15 amino acids. DNA for the CDR3: TGCGCCAGCAGCTTGGGACAGGGGGCGAGGGATACGCAGTATTTT. As protein: CASSLGQGARDTQYF. The entire variable domain, with the rest obtained from reference TRBV5-1 and TRBJ2-3, is as follows: KAGVTQTPRYLIKTRGQQVTLSCSPISGHRSVSWYQQTPGQGLQFLFEYFSETQRNKGNFPGRFSGRQFSNSRSEMNVSTLELGDSALYLCASSLGQGARDTQYFGPGTRLTVL.

The V gene is TRBV27, the J gene TRBJ1-2; D is ambiguous. The CDR3 runs 12 residues. Trimming pared 3 bases from V and 7 bases from J, leaving 9 bases between. The V gene's germline CDR1 is MNHEY and CDR2 SMNVEV (reference sequence). CDR3 bases: TGTGCCAGCAGTTTGTCAGGAATTGGCTACACCTTC. It codes for CASSLSGIGYTF.

The sample holds a few counts of this clone. This chain connects TRBV6-4 to TRBJ1-2, with unresolved D. CDR1 and CDR2 from the germline V gene are MRHNA and SNTAGT. V shed 5 bases and J shed 4 bases, with 14 bases lying between them. CDR3 size: 14 residues. The CDR3 here is CASSPSTSSYGYTF. DNA of the CDR3: TGTGCCAGCAGTCCCTCGACAAGTTCCTATGGCTACACCTTC.

The chain couples TRBV5-5 to TRBJ2-1; D is uncertain. This CDR3 is built from 15 residues. Trimming removed 4 bases at V and 2 bases at J, with 13 bases between. Germline V lookup: CDR1 SGHKS, CDR2 YYEKEE (reference sequence). The chain's CDR3 is CASSKTDTPYNEQFF. In DNA form, the CDR3 reads TGTGCCAGCAGCAAGACCGACACCCCCTACAATGAGCAGTTCTTC.

The rearrangement links TRBV5-8 to TRBJ1-6; weak D call: TRBD1 (6 bases). Trimming removed 4 bases from V and 9 bases from J, with 11 bases in between. This CDR3 spans 13 amino acids. CDR1 is SGHTS, CDR2 YDEGEE, per germline. DNA for the CDR3: TGTGCCAGCAGCCCACGACAGGTTTCACCCCTCCACTTT. It yields the protein CASSPRQVSPLHF. Full variable domain (rest looked up from reference TRBV5-8 and TRBJ1-6): EAGVTQSPTHLIKTRGQQATLRCSPISGHTSVYWYQQALGLGLQFLLWYDEGEERNRGNFPPRFSGRQFPNYSSELNVNALELEDSALYLCASSPRQVSPLHFGNGTRLTVT.

This rearrangement joins TRBV11-2 to TRBJ1-2, with D possibly TRBD1 on 5 matching bases. V lost 0 bases, J lost 0 bases, and 8 bases lay in between. The CDR3 has 15 amino acids. Germline CDR1 is SGHAT and CDR2 is FQNNGV. The CDR3 loop is CASSLDSGANYGYTF. In DNA, the CDR3 is TGTGCCAGCAGCTTAGATTCGGGGGCTAACTATGGCTACACCTTC.

The chain links TRBV27 to TRBJ1-2, with a possible D match to TRBD1 (6 bases). This CDR3 contains 12 residues. Germline CDR1 reads MNHEY; CDR2 reads SMNVEV (reference sequence). Trimming removed 8 bases at V and 8 bases at J, with 15 bases between. The CDR3 nucleotides are TGTGCCAGCGGTGGGGGCTCGTGGGGCTACACCTTC. Protein sequence: CASGGGSWGYTF.

V and J are TRBV9 and TRBJ2-7; D is perhaps TRBD1 (5 bases). The V end lost 3 bases, the J end lost 2 bases, and 15 bases lay between the germline ends. From germline, CDR1 is SGDLS and CDR2 YYNGEE. The CDR3 length is 15 residues. DNA for the CDR3: TGTGCCAGCAGCGCGTCCTGGGGCAGCCCCTACGAGCAGTACTTC. Protein product: CASSASWGSPYEQYF.

The chain links TRBV29-1 to TRBJ1-2, with 8 positions matching TRBD1. Per germline, CDR1 SQVTM and CDR2 ANQGSEA. J lost 8 bases, V lost 7 bases, and 21 bases had no gene match. This CDR3 comprises 16 residues. Here the CDR3 DNA reads TGCAGCGCCGGAACTGCCCGTAGACAGGGGCAGGGGGGCTACACCTTC. It translates to CSAGTARRQGQGGYTF.

V is TRBV12-3 or TRBV12-4 and J is TRBJ1-2, with D possibly TRBD1 on 6 matching bases. Trimming stripped 7 bases from V and 6 bases from J, with 15 bases between. The CDR3 contains 13 residues. The chain's CDR3 is CASTSRQAHGYTF. In DNA, the CDR3 is TGTGCCAGCACCTCACGACAGGCCCATGGCTACACCTTC.

This clone showed up just a few times. The J gene is TRBJ1-4, the V gene TRBV6-2 or TRBV6-3, with 8 bases lining up with TRBD1. Per the germline V gene, CDR1 is MNHEY and CDR2 is SVGEGT. The V and J ends lost 0 bases and 0 bases, in that order; junction bases with no gene match: 9. CDR3 size: 19 residues. In DNA form, the CDR3 reads TGTGCCAGCAGTTACTCCCGTGGGACAGGACTTGCAACTAATGAAAAACTGTTTTTT. Its translation: CASSYSRGTGLATNEKLFF.

The chain employs TRBV3-1 (or the pseudogene TRBV3-2) and TRBJ2-7; 9 nucleotides match TRBD1. CDR3 length: 20 residues. With 1 base clipped from V and 7 bases from J, the junction kept 23 bases outside the gene matches. Per the germline V gene, CDR1 is LGHDT and CDR2 is YNNKEL (reference sequence). The CDR3 spells CASSQGGRDRVHTPKGEQYF. The CDR3 nucleotides read TGTGCCAGCAGCCAAGGGGGTCGGGACAGGGTCCATACCCCCAAGGGGGAGCAGTACTTC.

The genes are TRBV6-4 and TRBJ2-3; D is unclear. CDR1 and CDR2 from the germline V gene are MRHNA and SNTAGT. Between the trimmed V and J ends, which lost 4 bases and 5 bases, there was a span of 10 bases. The CDR3 runs to 13 residues. The CDR3 DNA is TGTGCCAGCAGTGTAGTAGATGGAGATACGCAGTATTTT. Translated, it gives CASSVVDGDTQYF.

The V gene is TRBV5-1, the J gene TRBJ1-2; no reliable D call. Trimming pared 0 bases from V and 1 base from J, leaving 7 bases between. This CDR3 is 14 amino acids long. The germline gives CDR1 SGHRS, CDR2 YFSETQ. This CDR3 is CASSLDPLNYGYTF. Here the CDR3 DNA reads TGCGCCAGCAGCTTGGACCCACTTAACTATGGCTACACCTTC.

This rearrangement joins TRBV20-1 to TRBJ1-2; no clear D gene. Germline CDR1 and CDR2: DFQATT and SNEGSKA (reference sequence). This CDR3 contains 12 residues. Trimming removed 3 bases at V and 4 bases at J, with 9 bases between. This CDR3 is CSASAAGYGYTF. The CDR3 DNA follows: TGCAGTGCTAGTGCAGCGGGCTATGGCTACACCTTC.

The V gene is TRBV27, the J gene TRBJ1-4; TRBD1 agrees at 8 bases. The CDR3 consists of 17 residues. The V segment lost 5 bases and the J segment 8 bases; nucleotides outside the gene matches: 16. Germline loops: CDR1 MNHEY, CDR2 SMNVEV (reference sequence). The CDR3 DNA reads as TGTGCCAGCAGTCATCGGACAGGGATAGGCGTGGGAGAAAAACTGTTTTTT. This gives the protein CASSHRTGIGVGEKLFF.

The chain employs TRBV15 and TRBJ2-7, with a tentative D call TRBD2 (7 bases). There are 14 residues in the CDR3. The germline V gene has CDR1 LNHNV and CDR2 YYDKDF (reference sequence). Trimming took 8 bases from V and 0 from J, leaving 14 bases between them. CDR3 DNA: TGTGCCACCGGGCGAGGGGGGGACTCCTACGAGCAGTACTTC. Residues: CATGRGGDSYEQYF. Full variable domain (missing parts from reference TRBV15 and TRBJ2-7): DAMVIQNPRYQVTQFGKPVTLSCSQTLNHNVMYWYQQKSSQAPKLLFHYYDKDFNNEADTPDNFQSRRPNTSFCFLDIRSPGLGDTAMYLCATGRGGDSYEQYFGPGTRLTVT.

This chain connects TRBV9 to TRBJ2-2; maybe TRBD1 (6 bases). CDR1 SGDLS and CDR2 YYNGEE come from the germline V gene. The CDR3 loop spans 17 amino acids. V lost 2 bases and J 2 bases, leaving 16 bases between the germline ends. In DNA form, the CDR3 reads TGTGCCAGCAGCGTCGCCCTACAGGGAACCAACACCGGGGAGCTGTTTTTT. This translates into CASSVALQGTNTGELFF.

CDR3 in DNA: TGTGCCAGCAGCAAAGCAGAAGCGGGAGGGCCCGCAACCCCAGATACGCAGTATTTT. It is translated as CASSKAEAGGPATPDTQYF. V usage is TRBV21-1 and J usage is TRBJ2-3; the listed D gene, TRBD2, was not tested against the DNA. TRBV21-1 is annotated as a pseudogene. This CDR3 has 19 residues.

J is TRBJ2-7 and V is TRBV28; 7 positions match TRBD1. The germline CDR1 and CDR2 sequences are MDHEN and SYDVKM. CDR3 size: 15 residues. The junction had 11 bases not matched to a gene; V was cut back by 7 bases and J by 2 bases. The CDR3 sequence: CASTAPGDSPYEQYF. CDR3 coding DNA: TGTGCCAGCACAGCCCCAGGGGACAGCCCCTACGAGCAGTACTTC. Combining the CDR3 with reference TRBV28 and TRBJ2-7 gives the whole variable domain DVKVTQSSRYLVKRTGEKVFLECVQDMDHENMFWYRQDPGLGLRLIYFSYDVKMKEKGDIPEGYSVSREKKERFSLILESASTNQTSMYLCASTAPGDSPYEQYFGPGTRLTVT.